The rows below give T cell receptor beta chains drawn from one sample of a study of T cell responses to AZD1222 COVID-19 vaccine. Some clones are missing from TCRdb's copy, which holds only in-frame ones; the method was immunoSEQ multiplex PCR. The data show approximately 170,000 clones, around 88% seen once. The starting material was peripheral blood, obtained 28 days after the second AZD1222 dose. The source is an adult who received the AZD1222 COVID-19 vaccine. Each CDR3 is given with its conserved first and last residue. Clone size is given for some rows only: seen once, a few or many times, or a class if the clone is expanded.

>TRBJ2-5|TRBV30|-
CAWAGGRETQYF
>TRBJ2-3|TRBV5-1|-
CASSGQLAGATDTQYF
>TRBJ1-6|TRBV3-1/TRBV3-2|-
CASSQEVGALNSPLHF
>TRBJ1-1|TRBV5-4|-
CASSLVEGHTEAFF
>TRBJ2-3|TRBV6-5|-
CASRGLPWVDTQYF
>TRBJ1-2|TRBV2|-
CASSVKVNYGYTF
>TRBJ1-6|TRBV19|-
CASSTQTGGFSPLHF
>TRBJ1-2|TRBV2|few
CASSPQANYGYTF
>TRBJ2-3|TRBV7-2|-
CASSLAGGGGTDTQYF
>TRBJ2-1|TRBV3-1/TRBV3-2|-
CASSQEIGQGAYNEQFF
>TRBJ1-2|TRBV18|-
CASSPGHFNYGYTF
>TRBJ1-6|TRBV27|-
CASRLGGSGSPLHF
>TRBJ2-5|TRBV5-1|once
CASPGTGYEETQYF
>TRBJ1-1|TRBV11-2|once
CASSLETGLYTEAFF
>TRBJ2-3|TRBV5-4|few
CASSLVRADTQYF
>TRBJ2-3|TRBV11-2|-
CASIPGTSGVDTQYF
>TRBJ1-2|TRBV7-2|-
CASSLRSRGTAINYGYTF
>TRBJ1-5|TRBV11-2|-
CASSSQGVQPQHF
>TRBJ2-7|TRBV9|-
CASRSGRADGYF
>TRBJ2-7|TRBV7-2|-
CASSSRRSGGAASYEQYF
>TRBJ2-1|TRBV5-1|-
CASSPVTRDHEQFF
>TRBJ1-1|TRBV30|-
CAKGAGPNTEAFF
>TRBJ1-5|TRBV27|once
CASSRWDRDRARSTGDQPQHF
>TRBJ1-6|TRBV6-5|-
CASSPGVGFTLHF
>TRBJ2-7|TRBV19|-
CASSIGLAEPYEQYF
>TRBJ1-2|TRBV5-6|-
CASSSTGPGYGYTF
>TRBJ2-7|TRBV15|-
CATSREPSGATYEQYF
>TRBJ2-1|TRBV11-2|few
CASSLAPASGDYNEQFF
>TRBJ2-1|TRBV19|-
CASSIARNNEQFF
>TRBJ2-3|TRBV6-5|-
CASSPWTGSTDTQYF
>TRBJ1-1|TRBV7-6|-
CASSPLGQGNTEAFF
>TRBJ1-5|TRBV7-9|-
CASSFDTGGFQPQHF
>TRBJ2-6|TRBV7-2|-
CASSSQSSGANVLTF
>TRBJ1-1|TRBV19|-
CASSIDRLENTEAFF
>TRBJ2-2|TRBV19|-
CASSGQVNTGELFF
>TRBJ1-2|TRBV6-1|-
CASSEFGGSGYTF
>TRBJ1-5|TRBV20-1|-
CSARGGQPQHF
>TRBJ1-2|TRBV2|-
CASHQNYGYTF
>TRBJ1-5|TRBV5-5|-
CASRGALISNQPQHF
>TRBJ2-2|TRBV27|-
CASSLYAGWTGELFF
>TRBJ2-1|TRBV10-3|-
CAISDQRTGGNEQFF
>TRBJ2-1|TRBV2|-
CAFQGPLVVHEQFF
>TRBJ1-6|TRBV6-2/TRBV6-3|-
CASSYSAGTGNNSPLHF
>TRBJ1-3|TRBV30|once
CAWSSRTGHDTIYF
>TRBJ1-1|TRBV11-1|-
CASSLGVPNTEAFF